These 12 T cell receptor beta chains came from one sample sequenced in a study of cytomegalovirus exposure and HLA in healthy donors. With 60 Vbeta and 13 Jbeta primers, the PCR was carried out. TCRdb's table, derived via immunoSEQ multiplex PCR, lists solely in-frame clones and lacks some. This repertoire shows nearly 110,000 clones, more than 70% found once; its top ten account for about 2%. Sequenced: PBMCs. Receptors originate from a young man in good health and CMV-seronegative.

The chain couples TRBV29-1 to TRBJ1-2, with D unclear. The germline CDR1 and CDR2 sequences are SQVTM and ANQGSEA. The CDR3 covers 13 residues. The germline V and J ends were trimmed by 5 bases and 4 bases, with 14 bases remaining between them. The CDR3 is CSVQMWAGYGYTF. The CDR3 nucleotides read TGCAGCGTTCAAATGTGGGCGGGCTATGGCTACACCTTC.

The chain links TRBV6-7 to TRBJ2-5; 11 bases are shared with TRBD2. TRBV6-7 is an open reading frame whose function is uncertain. Trimming took 6 bases from V and 7 from J; bases not matched to a gene: 19. The CDR3 has 18 amino acids. Here the CDR3 DNA reads TGTGCCAGCAGGCGAGCCCTAGCGGGGGGCCCGCATGGGCGGACCCAGTACTTC. Translating it yields CASRRALAGGPHGRTQYF.

The chain recombines TRBV19 with TRBJ1-2, with no clear D. CDR1 and CDR2 (germline): LNHDA, SQIVND (reference sequence). The CDR3 loop spans 14 amino acids. Trimming shortened V by 1 base and J by 4 bases, and 10 bases separated the two germline ends. In DNA, the CDR3 is TGTGCCAGTAGTATAGTCGGGAGCTTCTATGGCTACACCTTC. Amino acid sequence: CASSIVGSFYGYTF.

This clone has a single count. V usage is TRBV27 and J usage is TRBJ2-7; the D gene is possibly TRBD2 (6 bases). The germline V and J ends were trimmed by 3 bases and 7 bases, with 13 bases remaining between them. Germline-derived CDR1 and CDR2 are MNHEY and SMNVEV (reference sequence). This CDR3 is 13 amino acids long. The CDR3 protein is CASSFTRAGEQYF. The CDR3 DNA reads TGTGCCAGCAGTTTCACTAGGGCGGGGGAGCAGTACTTC.

This clone has a handful of counts. The gene calls are TRBV6-1 and TRBJ1-2; D is uncertain. The CDR3 is 14 residues long. Trimming removed 3 bases at V and 7 bases at J, with 15 bases between. Germline CDR1 and CDR2: MNHNS and SASEGT. CDR3 sequence reads: CASSDFLSAGGYTF. In DNA, the CDR3 is TGTGCCAGCAGTGATTTTCTGTCGGCGGGTGGCTACACCTTC.

This clone was picked up a small number of times. The gene calls are TRBV9 and TRBJ2-3; 10 nucleotides line up with TRBD2. The CDR3 is 19 residues long. The germline CDR1 and CDR2 sequences are SGDLS and YYNGEE. Losses at the gene ends were 4 bases for V and 4 bases for J; bases not matched to a gene: 18. In DNA form, the CDR3 reads TGTGCCAGCAGCCCGAGGATAAGCGGGGGGGGTCCCTCCCCAGATACGCAGTATTTT. Residues: CASSPRISGGGPSPDTQYF.

The chain is built from TRBV19 and TRBJ2-2, with TRBD2 matching over 8 bases. The CDR3 extends over 16 amino acids. V gave up 7 bases and J gave up 2 bases; unmatched junction bases: 9. Per germline, CDR1 LNHDA and CDR2 SQIVND (reference sequence). The CDR3 here is CASTLGAGANTGELFF. CDR3 nucleotide sequence: TGTGCCAGTACCTTAGGAGCGGGAGCCAACACCGGGGAGCTGTTTTTT.

The CDR3 reads CASSLEGGFTQPQHF. The CDR3 DNA reads TGTGCCAGCAGCTTAGAAGGGGGATTTACTCAGCCCCAGCATTTT. The rearrangement uses TRBV7-9 and TRBJ1-5; a weak D match, TRBD1 (6 bases). The V gene lost 1 base and the J gene lost 6 bases, with 13 bases spanning the gap. Germline V gives CDR1 SEHNR, CDR2 FQNEAQ (reference sequence). The CDR3 is 15 amino acids.

The chain uses TRBV5-1 and TRBJ2-3, with a weak D call TRBD2 (5 bases). V lost 0 bases and J 0 bases, leaving 5 bases between the germline ends. CDR3 size: 14 residues. Germline V gene data show CDR1 as SGHRS and CDR2 as YFSETQ. The CDR3 region has the DNA TGCGCCAGCAGCTTGGCGGGGAGCACAGATACGCAGTATTTT. This gives the protein CASSLAGSTDTQYF.

In this sample, this clone turned up once. The chain recombines TRBV27 with TRBJ1-5, with TRBD1 identical over 8 bases. The germline V gene encodes CDR1 MNHEY and CDR2 SMNVEV (reference sequence). The V gene end was trimmed by 2 bases and the J gene end by 4 bases; junction bases not matched to a gene: 10. The CDR3 sequence is 17 residues long. DNA for the CDR3: TGTGCCAGCAGTTTAACCAGCGGGACAGGTCCGAATCAGCCCCAGCATTTT. Residues: CASSLTSGTGPNQPQHF.

In its sample, this clone was seen a few times. The chain recombines TRBV7-9 with TRBJ2-3; D uncertain. Germline assignment: CDR1 SEHNR and CDR2 FQNEAQ (reference sequence). The CDR3 sequence is 15 residues long. V lost 5 bases and J lost 2, with 14 bases in between. The CDR3 loop reads CASSPDGQDTDTQYF. The CDR3 bases are TGTGCCAGCAGCCCAGACGGCCAGGACACAGATACGCAGTATTTT.

This chain uses TRBV7-6 with TRBJ2-5; 10 nucleotides match TRBD2. The germline gives CDR1 SGHVS, CDR2 FNYEAQ. The CDR3 totals 16 residues. V lost 1 base, J lost 3 bases, and 5 bases stayed unmatched. This CDR3 is CASSLGASGGKETQYF. Written as DNA, the CDR3 is TGTGCCAGCAGCTTAGGGGCTAGCGGGGGAAAAGAGACCCAGTACTTC.